This T cell receptor beta chain is from a study of coeliac disease. Study in general: Disease groups: newly diagnosed active, refractory type I, gluten-free-diet controlled. Without high-resolution HLA typing, biased TRBV7-2 usage was examined as a proof of principle.

V lost 1 base to trimming and J lost 5 bases, with 11 bases between them. There are 15 residues in the CDR3. CDR1 and CDR2 from the germline V gene are MDHEN and SYDVKM. About this clone: As yet, its antigen is unknown.

Study-level results: In active celiac disease, intraepithelial and lamina propria TRB and TRG repertoires were less clonal than controls. According to the authors, this method cannot detect gliadin-specific T cells in an unbiased way. TRB repertoires were largely private, with most amino acid sequences found in only one sample.

Profiling relied on immunoSEQ multiplex PCR, and the TCRdb table lists in-frame clones only, not all of them. This table holds roughly 4,300 clones, 61% found once. The chain combines TRBV28 with TRBJ1-4; a possible D gene is TRBD1 (6 bases). This clonotype was sampled from a man aged 70 or older with active celiac disease. The source material was intraepithelial lymphocytes from the gut. The CDR3 coding sequence is TGTGCCAGCAGTTTATCTGGGACAAGGAATGAAAAACTGTTTTTT. Translation: CASSLSGTRNEKLFF.